The rows below give T cell receptor beta chains drawn from one sample of a study of blood T cell dynamics during melanoma immunotherapy. The repertoire was sequenced with immunoSEQ multiplex PCR; TCRdb's copy has only in-frame clones and lacks some. The table records roughly 2,700 clones, 87% of them present only once. Sequencing used blood, obtained from a patient treated with checkpoint blockade. All receptors come from a human donor with melanoma. Both conserved end residues are part of each CDR3. A D gene is named only where the DNA matches it firmly. Not all rows give a size; the values are once, few, many and, for expanded clones, a class.

TRBV2	.	.	TRBJ2-4	CASDNREVDIQYF	TGTGCCAGCGATAACAGGGAGGTGGACATTCAGTACTTC
TRBV5-4	.	.	TRBJ2-3	CASSLRFGNSWGDTQYF	TGTGCCAGCAGCTTGAGATTTGGGAACTCCTGGGGGGATACGCAGTATTTT
TRBV6-1	.	.	TRBJ1-3	CASSEVRVGNTIYF	TGTGCCAGCAGTGAGGTCAGGGTGGGAAACACCATATATTTT
TRBV4-2	.	.	TRBJ1-1	CASSQEVTRFDTEAFF	TGTGCCAGCAGCCAAGAGGTAACAAGGTTCGACACTGAAGCTTTCTTT
TRBV5-1	.	TRBD1	TRBJ2-1	CASSRRDSPLGNEQFF	TGCGCCAGCAGCCGCCGGGACAGCCCCCTGGGCAATGAGCAGTTCTTC
TRBV5-6	.	TRBD1	TRBJ1-1	CASSLVDRVNTEAFF	TGTGCCAGCAGCTTAGTCGACAGGGTGAACACTGAAGCTTTCTTT
TRBV6-6	.	.	TRBJ2-7	CASSTNRDRPHEQYF	TGTGCCAGCAGCACAAATCGGGACCGACCGCATGAGCAGTACTTC
TRBV6-1	.	.	TRBJ2-5	CASSDTFQETQYF	TGTGCCAGCAGTGACACGTTCCAAGAGACCCAGTACTTC
TRBV7-9	.	.	TRBJ1-3	CAGYESGTISGNTIYF	TGTGCCGGGTACGAGTCGGGCACCATCTCTGGAAACACCATATATTTT
TRBV4-1	.	TRBD2	TRBJ2-3	CASSQGLAGVVTQYF	TGCGCCAGCAGCCAAGGACTAGCGGGAGTGGTTACGCAGTATTTT
TRBV28	.	.	TRBJ2-6	CASIGIYGGRGSGANVLTF	TGTGCCAGCATCGGAATATACGGGGGTAGGGGATCCGGGGCCAACGTCCTGACTTTC
TRBV19	.	.	TRBJ1-3	CASSPTLEGYGNTIYF	TGTGCCAGTAGTCCTACACTTGAAGGCTATGGAAACACCATATATTTT
TRBV7-3	.	.	TRBJ2-6	CASSQHQGANVLTF	TGTGCCAGCAGTCAGCATCAGGGGGCCAACGTCCTGACTTTC
TRBV7-9	.	.	TRBJ2-6	CASSPPPTGPSGANVLTF	TGTGCCAGCAGCCCGCCCCCTACCGGGCCCTCTGGGGCCAACGTCCTGACTTTC
TRBV6-5	.	.	TRBJ2-7	CASRNDLGTLDEQYF	TGTGCCAGCAGAAATGACCTCGGGACATTGGACGAGCAGTACTTC
TRBV6-6	.	TRBD2	TRBJ2-3	CASSHTSGPTDTQYF	TGTGCCAGCAGTCATACTAGCGGACCCACAGATACGCAGTATTTT
TRBV5-1	.	TRBD2	TRBJ2-3	CATTSGRAEDTQYF	TGCGCCACTACTAGCGGGAGGGCCGAAGATACGCAGTATTTT
TRBV7-9	.	TRBD2	TRBJ2-1	CASSLDGTSGSHEQFF	TGTGCCAGCAGCTTAGACGGGACTAGCGGGAGCCATGAGCAGTTCTTC
TRBV19	.	.	TRBJ2-1	CASTKRVSEDEQFF	TGTGCCAGCACCAAGAGGGTGTCAGAGGATGAGCAGTTCTTC
TRBV7-9	few	.	TRBJ2-7	CASSLTQGPYSYEQYF	TGTGCCAGCAGCTTAACCCAGGGGCCATACTCCTACGAGCAGTACTTC
TRBV9	.	TRBD1	TRBJ2-3	CASSRRGGGQGADTQYF	TGTGCCAGCAGCCGTAGGGGAGGGGGACAGGGGGCAGATACGCAGTATTTT
TRBV6-1	.	.	TRBJ2-1	CASTDTYNEQFF	TGTGCCAGCACCGACACCTACAATGAGCAGTTCTTC
TRBV13	.	.	TRBJ2-5	CAIGHSLETQYF	TGTGCCATCGGGCACAGCCTGGAGACCCAGTACTTC
TRBV5-4	.	.	TRBJ1-1	CASSMPKGRNTEAFF	TGTGCCAGCAGCATGCCGAAAGGACGGAACACTGAAGCTTTCTTT
TRBV6-1	.	.	TRBJ2-1	CASSEQPIEQFF	TGTGCCAGCAGTGAACAGCCCATCGAGCAGTTCTTC
TRBV7-9	.	.	TRBJ2-1	CATPPATTSYEQFF	TGTGCCACGCCGCCGGCCACGACTAGTTATGAGCAGTTCTTC
TRBV9	few	.	TRBJ1-4	CASSGVQGRGEKLFF	TGTGCCAGCAGCGGGGTACAGGGAAGGGGTGAAAAACTGTTTTTT
TRBV19	.	TRBD2	TRBJ2-7	CASSKRREGSYEQYF	TGTGCCAGTAGTAAACGGCGGGAGGGCTCCTACGAGCAGTACTTC
TRBV27	.	.	TRBJ1-5	CASSFQGGPQHF	TGTGCCAGCAGTTTCCAAGGGGGGCCCCAGCATTTT
TRBV21-1	few	.	TRBJ1-1	CASSPRACRGSEAFF	TGTGCCAGCAGCCCAAGAGCCTGCAGGGGAAGTGAAGCTTTCTTT
TRBV2	.	TRBD1	TRBJ1-2	CASSPGQGGPSGYTF	TGTGCCAGCAGTCCGGGACAGGGGGGTCCAAGTGGCTACACCTTC
TRBV11-2	.	TRBD2	TRBJ2-5	CASSSSGSWETQYF	TGTGCCAGCAGCTCTAGCGGGAGTTGGGAGACCCAGTACTTC
TRBV28	.	TRBD1	TRBJ2-3	CASSLWGQGRGDTQYF	TGTGCCAGCAGTTTATGGGGACAGGGGCGGGGAGATACGCAGTATTTT
TRBV21-1	.	.	TRBJ2-2	CASSKGVFRTTGELFF	TGTGCCAGCAGCAAAGGGGTATTTCGGACTACCGGGGAGCTGTTTTTT
TRBV7-9	.	TRBD1	TRBJ1-1	CASSQDHRGGTEAFF	TGTGCCAGCAGCCAAGATCACAGGGGAGGAACTGAAGCTTTCTTT
TRBV11-3	.	.	TRBJ2-1	CASEEGRTYNEQFF	TGTGCCAGCGAGGAAGGCCGTACATACAATGAGCAGTTCTTC
TRBV19	.	.	TRBJ1-2	CASSIYGASGYGYTF	TGTGCCAGTAGTATTTACGGCGCATCTGGCTATGGCTACACCTTC
TRBV7-9	once	TRBD2	TRBJ2-1	CASSPPSGGGNEQFF	TGTGCCAGCAGCCCCCCTAGCGGGGGGGGCAATGAGCAGTTCTTC
TRBV5-1	.	.	TRBJ2-7	CASYNSGTPTYEQYF	TGCGCCAGCTATAACTCCGGGACCCCCACCTACGAGCAGTACTTC
TRBV5-1	.	TRBD1	TRBJ2-3	CASSLATQGADTQYF	TGCGCCAGCAGCTTGGCGACCCAGGGGGCAGATACGCAGTATTTT
TRBV10-3	.	.	TRBJ1-1	CASTPTGLNTEAFF	TGTGCCAGCACCCCAACAGGGCTGAACACTGAAGCTTTCTTT
TRBV2	.	.	TRBJ2-7	CASKTGEAVYEQYF	TGTGCCAGCAAGACGGGAGAAGCGGTATACGAGCAGTACTTC
TRBV5-6	.	TRBD1	TRBJ2-1	CASSSGTGSVKGEQFF	TGTGCCAGCAGCTCCGGGACAGGGTCTGTTAAGGGTGAGCAGTTCTTC
TRBV5-6	few	TRBD1	TRBJ2-7	CASSWGDRGLDEQYF	TGTGCCAGCAGCTGGGGGGACAGGGGGCTCGACGAGCAGTACTTC
TRBV5-5	.	TRBD2	TRBJ2-3	CASSSTSGRPDTQYF	TGTGCCAGCAGCTCGACTAGCGGGAGACCGGATACGCAGTATTTT
TRBV6-4	.	.	TRBJ1-4	CASSDSSLPGAAEKLFF	TGTGCCAGCAGTGACTCGAGTCTTCCCGGGGCGGCTGAAAAACTGTTTTTT
TRBV20-1	.	.	TRBJ2-3	CSASLRGTQYF	TGCAGTGCTAGTTTGCGTGGTACGCAGTATTTT
TRBV9	.	.	TRBJ2-3	CASSGPGVATDTQYF	TGTGCCAGCAGCGGGCCTGGGGTGGCCACAGATACGCAGTATTTT
TRBV7-2	.	.	TRBJ2-5	CASSPGVRETQYF	TGTGCCAGCAGCCCTGGGGTCCGCGAGACCCAGTACTTC
TRBV6-5	.	.	TRBJ1-1	CASSYSLAGVNTEAFF	TGTGCCAGCAGTTACTCGTTGGCCGGGGTGAACACTGAAGCTTTCTTT
TRBV30	few	TRBD1	TRBJ1-5	CAWSDGRGTQPQHF	TGTGCCTGGAGCGACGGCAGGGGGACTCAGCCCCAGCATTTT
TRBV6-6	.	TRBD1	TRBJ1-5	CASRRAGGPNQPQHF	TGTGCCAGCAGACGGGCAGGGGGCCCCAATCAGCCCCAGCATTTT
TRBV28	.	.	TRBJ2-7	CASSFSGHRYEQYF	TGTGCCAGCAGTTTTTCGGGACACCGCTACGAGCAGTACTTC